The entry that follows covers one TCR beta chain sequence. The antigen is not known. The sample originates from a study of blood T cells in healthy people across ages. Study details: About one barcoded beta molecule per two T cells was captured by template switching.

Then a second PCR, running about 6 to 12 cycles, was carried out with a sample-barcoded 5' primer and a J-beta primer mix. TCRdb called the 5' RACE reads again in MiXCR, with one record for every CDR3 protein. The repertoire has roughly 1,500,000 distinct CDR3 sequences, about 31% of them found once; the top ten carry 10% to 12%. Total RNA, at least 5 micrograms per sample, came from PBMCs. The CDR3 sequence is 15 residues long. J gave up 5 bases and V 3 bases, and 4 bases lay outside the gene matches. CDR1 is SGHRS and CDR2 is YFSETQ in the germline V gene. Broader study findings: Changes in expanded clonotypes were possibly confounded, as the CMV status of donors was unknown. A conclusive naive versus antigen-experienced comparison was prevented by the unsorted PBMCs.

The TCR originated in a woman aged 25 to 39 in good health. The rearrangement links TRBV5-1 to TRBJ2-1, with TRBD2 matching 11 bases. The source material was blood. CDR3 loop: CASSYSGRADNEQFF. The CDR3 DNA sequence: TGCGCCAGCAGCTATAGCGGGAGGGCCGACAATGAGCAGTTCTTC.